The 27 T cell receptor beta chains below all came from one sample that was sequenced in a study of cytomegalovirus exposure and HLA in healthy donors. The PCR had 60 Vbeta and 13 Jbeta primers. The assay was immunoSEQ multiplex PCR, and TCRdb's table has in-frame clones only and misses some. The sample has some 110,000 clones, 70% to 85% seen once. The sample comprised PBMCs. The receptors come from a woman aged 50 to 60 in good health and CMV-seropositive.

The table lists this clone with a few counts. The chain links TRBV18 to TRBJ1-2; TRBD1 is a possible D gene (5 bases). V was shortened by 1 base and J by 4 bases, with 16 bases between the two germline ends. This CDR3 has 16 amino acids. Germline-derived CDR1 and CDR2 are KGHSH and LQKENI. The CDR3 nucleotides read TGTGCCAGCTCACCACTAACAGGACGCGCATTCTATGGCTACACCTTC. This codes for CASSPLTGRAFYGYTF.

The chain is built from TRBV29-1 and TRBJ2-7; 10 nucleotides match TRBD1. Germline-derived CDR1 and CDR2 are SQVTM and ANQGSEA. This CDR3 region has 15 residues. Trimming at V came to 6 bases and at J to 3 bases, leaving 11 bases not matched to a gene. The CDR3 reads CSVGLGTGANYEQYF. CDR3 sequence (DNA): TGCAGCGTGGGTCTGGGGACAGGGGCTAACTACGAGCAGTACTTC.

The rearrangement uses TRBV11-2 and TRBJ2-3, with 8 positions matching TRBD2. The trim removed 3 bases at V and 2 bases at J, leaving 7 bases unmatched. Germline CDR1 SGHAT, CDR2 FQNNGV. The CDR3 runs 16 residues. The CDR3 DNA is TGTGCCAGCAGCTTTTCAGCGGGGGCGAACACAGATACGCAGTATTTT. Residues: CASSFSAGANTDTQYF.

This sequence joins TRBV7-9 and TRBJ2-7; 10 positions match TRBD1. Trimming cost V 1 base and J 2 bases; bases outside gene matches: 2. Germline-derived CDR1 and CDR2 are SEHNR and FQNEAQ (reference sequence). This CDR3 is 15 amino acids long. CDR3 sequence: CASSLGTGGTYEQYF. The DNA of the CDR3 is TGTGCCAGCAGCTTAGGGACAGGGGGTACCTACGAGCAGTACTTC.

The chain has TRBV11-2 and TRBJ1-3; tentatively, D is TRBD1 (5 bases). The CDR3 is 16 residues long. The V end lost 5 bases, the J end lost 1 base, and 15 bases lay between the germline ends. Germline CDR1 SGHAT, CDR2 FQNNGV. CDR3 in amino acids: CASSNQLGTSGNTIYF. The CDR3 coding sequence is TGTGCCAGCAGCAACCAGCTCGGGACTTCTGGAAACACCATATATTTT.

The chain couples TRBV7-9 to TRBJ2-1; 10 nucleotides match TRBD2. Germline V gene sequence: CDR1 SEHNR, CDR2 FQNEAQ (reference sequence). The length of the CDR3 is 15 residues. V lost 5 bases and J lost 8; bases outside the gene matches: 9. The CDR3 here is CASSLGSSGSHEQFF. The CDR3, as DNA: TGTGCCAGCAGCCTCGGTTCTAGCGGGAGCCATGAGCAGTTCTTC.

About this clone itself: The junction differs from germline at one of its ends, possibly a read error. The CDR3 bases are TGCGCCAGCAGCCTAGACAGGCTGAACGCCGGGGAGCTGTTTTTT. Amino acid sequence: CASSLDRLNAGELFF. This rearrangement joins TRBV5-1 to TRBJ2-2, with D perhaps TRBD1 (6 bases). CDR1 and CDR2 from the germline V gene are SGHRS and YFSETQ. The CDR3 consists of 15 residues.

This chain joins TRBV7-2 and TRBJ2-1; 7 bases line up with TRBD1. The V gene end was trimmed by 5 bases and the J gene end by 9 bases; junction bases not matched to a gene: 10. This CDR3 region has 14 residues. Germline assignment: CDR1 SGHTA and CDR2 FQGNSA. Here the CDR3 reads CASSPRQGRGEQFF. The CDR3 nucleotides are TGTGCCAGCAGCCCGCGACAGGGCCGTGGTGAGCAGTTCTTC.

The rearrangement links TRBV11-3 to TRBJ2-1, with 10 bases lining up with TRBD2. Losses at the gene ends were 5 bases for V and 10 bases for J; bases not matched to a gene: 17. Germline V lookup: CDR1 SGHNT, CDR2 YENEEA. This CDR3 has 17 residues. CDR3 protein: CASSPRQREGRGGEQFF. CDR3 DNA sequence: TGTGCCAGCAGCCCCCGACAGCGGGAGGGCCGGGGTGGAGAGCAGTTCTTC.

The V and J genes are TRBV6-5 and TRBJ1-2, with 10 positions matching TRBD1. Germline V gene sequence: CDR1 MNHEY, CDR2 SVGAGI. J lost 4 bases, V lost 8 bases, and 7 bases had no gene match. The CDR3 consists of 14 residues. The CDR3 region has the DNA TGTGCCAGCTGTCCCGGGACAGGGGTCTATGGCTACACCTTC. Translating it yields CASCPGTGVYGYTF.

The chain uses TRBV30 and TRBJ2-7; D is unclear. V lost 3 bases and J lost 0, with 9 bases in between. Germline V gene sequence: CDR1 GTSNPN, CDR2 SVGIG (reference sequence). The length of the CDR3 is 13 residues. The CDR3 protein is CAWRMASSYEQYF. The CDR3 coding sequence is TGTGCCTGGAGGATGGCATCCTCCTACGAGCAGTACTTC.

The chain joins TRBV7-9 to TRBJ2-3, with D maybe TRBD1 (5 bases). CDR1 and CDR2 from the germline V gene are SEHNR and FQNEAQ (reference sequence). V was pared by 5 bases and J by 0 bases, with 9 bases between. This CDR3 is built from 14 residues. CDR3 in DNA: TGTGCCAGCAGCAAAGACAGAAGCACAGATACGCAGTATTTT. Translated: CASSKDRSTDTQYF.

This sequence joins TRBV7-8 and TRBJ2-1; maybe TRBD1 (7 bases). The CDR3 length is 17 residues. The V gene lost 1 base and the J gene lost 2 bases, with 15 bases spanning the gap. In germline, CDR1 is SGHVS, CDR2 FQNEAQ. CDR3 nucleotides: TGTGCCAGCAGCTTAGGTGGCGGGACAGCAACCTACAATGAGCAGTTCTTC. Residues: CASSLGGGTATYNEQFF.

The rearrangement uses TRBV5-6 and TRBJ1-1, with 7 bases that match TRBD1. Germline lookup yields CDR1 SGHDT and CDR2 YYEEEE. This CDR3 comprises 17 residues. Unmatched junction bases numbered 16, after V lost 2 bases and J lost 6 bases. CDR3 residues: CASSFSSLTGYLSEAFF. The CDR3 bases are TGTGCCAGCAGCTTTTCAAGCTTGACAGGGTACCTTTCTGAAGCTTTCTTT. Variable domain in full (rest from reference TRBV5-6 and TRBJ1-1): DAGVTQSPTHLIKTRGQQVTLRCSPKSGHDTVSWYQQALGQGPQFIFQYYEEEERQRGNFPDRFSGHQFPNYSSELNVNALLLGDSALYLCASSFSSLTGYLSEAFFGQGTRLTVV.

This chain links TRBV7-2 with TRBJ1-1; no clear D gene. V lost 5 bases to trimming and J lost 5 bases, with 18 bases between them. The CDR3 length is 15 residues. From germline, CDR1 is SGHTA and CDR2 FQGNSA. CDR3 coding DNA: TGTGCCAGCAGCCCTCTACCGTCCCGGAGGACTGAAGCTTTCTTT. It codes for CASSPLPSRRTEAFF.

The chain has TRBV6-5 and TRBJ1-6; a possible D gene is TRBD1 (6 bases). Trimming left V 7 bases short and J 1 base short, with 11 bases between. This CDR3 is 15 amino acids long. Germline-derived CDR1 and CDR2 are MNHEY and SVGAGI. The CDR3 sequence: CASTSRGSYNSPLHF. DNA for the CDR3: TGTGCCAGCACAAGCAGGGGTTCCTATAATTCACCCCTCCACTTT.

The CDR3 loop reads CASSRGLAGGTDTQYF. The CDR3 coding sequence is TGTGCCAGCAGCCGAGGACTAGCGGGAGGCACAGATACGCAGTATTTT. This rearrangement joins TRBV7-2 to TRBJ2-3, with TRBD2 identical over 13 bases. Germline V lookup: CDR1 SGHTA, CDR2 FQGNSA. There are 16 residues in the CDR3. Unmatched junction bases numbered 3, after V lost 5 bases and J lost 1 base.

This clone has more than one count but fewer than ten. In the same sample, other DNA sequences code for this CDR3. The chain is built from TRBV30 and TRBJ1-2; D might be TRBD1 (5 bases). Germline lookup yields CDR1 GTSNPN and CDR2 SVGIG (reference sequence). This CDR3 spans 14 amino acids. Trimming shortened V by 3 bases and J by 4 bases, and 15 bases separated the two germline ends. In DNA, the CDR3 is TGTGCCTGGAGGGGTGGGGCGCGCGGCTATGGCTACACCTTC. This encodes CAWRGGARGYGYTF.

For the CDR3, the DNA is TGTGCCAGCGCAGGGTCTGGGGCCAACGTCCTGACTTTC. Translation: CASAGSGANVLTF. The chain is built from TRBV2 and TRBJ2-6; D possibly corresponds to TRBD1 (5 bases). This CDR3 contains 13 residues. V shed 8 bases and J shed 1 base, with 6 bases lying between them. Per the germline V gene, CDR1 is SNHLY and CDR2 is FYNNEI.

The CDR3 sequence is CASSSTPLAVIYEQYF. In DNA, the CDR3 is TGTGCCAGCAGCTCTACACCTTTAGCTGTGATTTACGAGCAGTACTTC. V gene TRBV7-2 combines with J gene TRBJ2-7; no definite D call. V lost 4 bases and J 4 bases, leaving 20 bases between the germline ends. This CDR3 comprises 16 residues. Germline CDR1 reads SGHTA; CDR2 reads FQGNSA.

V and J are TRBV6-6 and TRBJ1-2, with D tentatively TRBD1 (5 bases). The V and J ends lost 4 bases and 5 bases respectively, with 20 bases between them. The CDR3 runs 16 residues. Germline lookup yields CDR1 MNHNY and CDR2 SVGAGI (reference sequence). The chain's CDR3 is CASSWGVGRDSYGYTF. The CDR3 bases are TGTGCCAGCAGTTGGGGTGTTGGTCGGGACTCATATGGCTACACCTTC.

The chain links TRBV5-1 to TRBJ2-7; TRBD2 is a possible D gene (6 bases). Looked up from germline, CDR1 is SGHRS and CDR2 is YFSETQ. Trimming pared 3 bases from V and 2 bases from J, leaving 12 bases between. This CDR3 is built from 14 residues. In nucleotides, the CDR3 is TGCGCCAGCAGCTATGGAGGGCGAGCCTACGAGCAGTACTTC. Protein: CASSYGGRAYEQYF.

The chain combines TRBV27 with TRBJ1-5; TRBD1 matches 10 bases. Germline V lookup: CDR1 MNHEY, CDR2 SMNVEV (reference sequence). CDR3 length equals 15 residues. V shed 6 bases and J 2 bases; nucleotides not matched to a gene: 4. The CDR3 region has the DNA TGTGCCAGCAGACAAGGGACAGGGGGCAATCAGCCCCAGCATTTT. Translated, it gives CASRQGTGGNQPQHF.

The chain employs TRBV10-1 and TRBJ1-3, with D unresolved. This CDR3 comprises 13 residues. The germline CDR1 and CDR2 sequences are WNHNN and SYGVQD (reference sequence). Trimming stripped 3 bases from V and 0 bases from J, with 3 bases between. The CDR3 DNA sequence: TGCGCCAGCAGTGATCTCTCTGGAAACACCATATATTTT. Amino acid sequence: CASSDLSGNTIYF.

The chain combines TRBV15 with TRBJ2-7, with 7 positions matching TRBD2. Unmatched junction bases numbered 5, after V lost 0 bases and J lost 6 bases. The length of the CDR3 is 14 residues. Per germline, CDR1 LNHNV and CDR2 YYDKDF (reference sequence). CDR3 bases: TGTGCCACCAGCAGAGATGTGGGGGGGGGCGAGCAGTACTTC. It encodes CATSRDVGGGEQYF.

The chain employs TRBV14 and TRBJ2-7, with 7 bases lining up with TRBD1. CDR3 length: 18 amino acids. Per germline, CDR1 SGHDN and CDR2 FVKESK. Trimming at V came to 1 base and at J to 3 bases, leaving 15 bases not matched to a gene. In DNA form, the CDR3 reads TGTGCCAGCAGCCAAGCGGGTCGGACAGGCTCGGGGAACTACGAGCAGTACTTC. Translation: CASSQAGRTGSGNYEQYF.

This clone was observed a handful of times. The rearrangement joins TRBV29-1 to TRBJ2-7, with 7 bases matching TRBD2. The CDR3 contains 12 residues. The trim removed 5 bases at V and 8 bases at J, leaving 9 bases unmatched. Germline assignment: CDR1 SQVTM and CDR2 ANQGSEA. CDR3 coding DNA: TGCAGCGTTCCGGCGGGAGAACTTAAGCAGTACTTC. Translating it yields CSVPAGELKQYF.